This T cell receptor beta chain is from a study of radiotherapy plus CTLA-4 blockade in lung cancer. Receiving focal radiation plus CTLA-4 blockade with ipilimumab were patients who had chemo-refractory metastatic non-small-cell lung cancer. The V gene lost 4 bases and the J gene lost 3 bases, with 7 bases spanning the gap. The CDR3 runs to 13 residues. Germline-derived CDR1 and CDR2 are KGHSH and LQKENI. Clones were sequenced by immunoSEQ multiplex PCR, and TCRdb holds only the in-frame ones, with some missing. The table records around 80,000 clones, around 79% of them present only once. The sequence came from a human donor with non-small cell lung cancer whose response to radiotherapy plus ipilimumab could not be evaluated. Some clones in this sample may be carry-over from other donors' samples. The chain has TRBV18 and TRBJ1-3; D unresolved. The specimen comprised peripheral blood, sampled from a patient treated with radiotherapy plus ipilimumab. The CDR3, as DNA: TGTGCCAGCTCACGAGAGGGTGGAAACACCATATATTTT. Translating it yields CASSREGGNTIYF. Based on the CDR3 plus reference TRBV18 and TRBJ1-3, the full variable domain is NAGVMQNPRHLVRRRGQEARLRCSPMKGHSHVYWYRQLPEEGLKFMVYLQKENIIDESGMPKERFSAEFPKEGPSILRIQQVVRGDSAAYFCASSREGGNTIYFGEGSWLTVV.